A selection of T cell receptor beta chains follows, all from one sample in a study of blood T cell repertoires in COVID-19. Data came from immunoSEQ multiplex PCR; TCRdb stores just in-frame clones and leaves some out. The sample shows approximately 210,000 clones, 84% of them seen only once. The source material was peripheral blood. These receptors were obtained from a woman aged 80 or over with COVID-19, enrolled during active disease. Both conserved end residues are trimmed from each CDR3. Fields, in order: J gene, V gene, D gene, CDR3 protein. A D gene is named only where the DNA matches it firmly.

>TRBJ1-4|TRBV10-3|NA
AISGGLNEKLF
>TRBJ2-2|TRBV5-1|TRBD2
ASSFSGGIQSGELF
>TRBJ1-5|TRBV15|TRBD1
ATSPGQKFDQPQH
>TRBJ1-6|TRBV3-1/TRBV3-2|NA
ASSQGASSPLH
>TRBJ1-1|TRBV27|TRBD1
ASTRTGGSTEAF
>TRBJ1-5|TRBV19|TRBD1
ASTEFGQGENQPQH
>TRBJ2-1|TRBV7-2|NA
ASSLLEGNEQF
>TRBJ2-1|TRBV2|NA
ASSEPARPAQHEQF
>TRBJ2-5|TRBV5-1|NA
ASSFFEGRETQY
>TRBJ2-1|TRBV11-2|TRBD1
ASSLEGTGGGEQF
>TRBJ1-1|TRBV5-1|NA
ASSSYRESEAF
>TRBJ1-3|TRBV9|NA
ASSVGRAGNTIY
>TRBJ1-2|TRBV5-6|NA
ASSFDRSWYGYT
>TRBJ2-3|TRBV19|TRBD2
ASSIEERGDTDTQY
>TRBJ2-4|TRBV27|TRBD1
ASSPSGQGNIQY
>TRBJ2-1|TRBV2|NA
ASSGEGTNEQF
>TRBJ1-3|TRBV7-9|NA
ASSFALAGNTIY
>TRBJ1-4|TRBV28|NA
ASTLLGGGGEKLF
>TRBJ1-4|TRBV30|TRBD1
AWRQGREKLF
>TRBJ2-1|TRBV3-1/TRBV3-2|NA
ASSHTRPSYNEQF
>TRBJ2-2|TRBV6-6|TRBD2
ASKDSGGPGELF
>TRBJ2-2|TRBV5-1|TRBD2
ASSLMGGSGKNTGELF
>TRBJ2-5|TRBV5-1|TRBD1
ASSWRTGVGEETQY
>TRBJ2-1|TRBV18|TRBD1
ASSPPIRRDSPYNEQF
>TRBJ1-1|TRBV5-1|NA
ASSLEQRSTEAF
>TRBJ2-1|TRBV6-1|NA
ASSEGRAGYNEQF
>TRBJ2-5|TRBV3-1/TRBV3-2|TRBD2
ASSQDLAGGSETQY
>TRBJ2-2|TRBV10-3|TRBD1
AISPGQVNTGELF
>TRBJ2-3|TRBV6-5|TRBD1
ASGRDRATDTQY
>TRBJ1-5|TRBV5-3|TRBD1
ARSPQETGGDQPQH
>TRBJ2-6|TRBV11-3|NA
ASSFGGYSGANVLT
>TRBJ1-6|TRBV18|TRBD1
ASSPAGQGAYNSPLH
>TRBJ2-3|TRBV7-2|NA
ASSPLGGLDTQY
>TRBJ2-2|TRBV28|TRBD1
ATRGQGGTGELF
>TRBJ1-2|TRBV5-6|TRBD1
ASTPPGQGAQVYGYT
>TRBJ1-1|TRBV5-4|NA
ASSPPGQNTEAF
>TRBJ1-3|TRBV12-5|TRBD1
ASGSTGAGNTIY
>TRBJ2-1|TRBV29-1|NA
SVDYGGPYNEQF
>TRBJ1-1|TRBV7-9|NA
ASSPALAGNTEAF
>TRBJ2-1|TRBV10-2|TRBD2
ASRGGEAGASYNEQF
>TRBJ1-2|TRBV27|TRBD1
ASNPGQGNYGYT
>TRBJ1-6|TRBV28|NA
ASTWGSLNSPLH
>TRBJ1-2|TRBV4-3|TRBD1
ASSQGAGQGTYGYT
>TRBJ1-6|TRBV4-2|TRBD1
ASRRGQADNSPLH
>TRBJ2-3|TRBV5-8|NA
ASSLEFGSTDTQY
>TRBJ2-5|TRBV4-2|TRBD1
ASNRFEGAEETQY
>TRBJ1-1|TRBV19|TRBD1
ASSTDRGFGAF
>TRBJ1-5|TRBV28|NA
ASSFGGSGQPQH
>TRBJ1-5|TRBV21-1|NA
ASRGQVYSNQPQH
>TRBJ2-2|TRBV5-5|NA
ASSLRAGMDTGELF
>TRBJ1-5|TRBV30|TRBD1
AWATGHNQPQH
>TRBJ1-4|TRBV5-5|NA
ASSLAVAPKEKLF
>TRBJ2-7|TRBV7-8|TRBD2
ASSLVELGRGEQY
>TRBJ1-2|TRBV11-2|NA
ASSPGGEARGYT
>TRBJ1-5|TRBV12-3/TRBV12-4|NA
ASSLDGSGAQH
>TRBJ1-5|TRBV30|NA
AWSALQGQPQH
>TRBJ1-5|TRBV6-5|TRBD1
ASSYGQGRQPQH